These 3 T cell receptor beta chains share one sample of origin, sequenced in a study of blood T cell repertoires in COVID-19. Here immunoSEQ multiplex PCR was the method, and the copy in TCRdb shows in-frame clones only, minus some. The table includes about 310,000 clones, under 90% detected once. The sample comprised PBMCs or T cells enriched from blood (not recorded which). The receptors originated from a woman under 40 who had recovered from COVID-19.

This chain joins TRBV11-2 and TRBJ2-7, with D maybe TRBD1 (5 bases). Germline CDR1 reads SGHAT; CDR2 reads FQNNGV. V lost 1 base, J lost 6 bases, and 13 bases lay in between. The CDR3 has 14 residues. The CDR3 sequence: CASSLADQGFEQYF. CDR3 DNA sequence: TGTGCCAGCAGCTTAGCTGATCAGGGTTTCGAGCAGTACTTC.

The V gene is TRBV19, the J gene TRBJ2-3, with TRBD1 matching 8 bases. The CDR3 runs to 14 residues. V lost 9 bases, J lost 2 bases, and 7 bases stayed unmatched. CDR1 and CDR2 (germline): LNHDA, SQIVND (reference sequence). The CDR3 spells CASRGDRYTDTQYF. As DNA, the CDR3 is TGTGCCAGCAGGGGGGACAGGTACACAGATACGCAGTATTTT.

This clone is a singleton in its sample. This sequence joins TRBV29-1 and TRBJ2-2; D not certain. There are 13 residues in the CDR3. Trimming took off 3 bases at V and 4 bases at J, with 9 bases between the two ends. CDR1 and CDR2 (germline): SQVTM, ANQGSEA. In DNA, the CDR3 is TGCAGCGTTGATGAATCGGTCACCGGGGAGCTGTTTTTT. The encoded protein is CSVDESVTGELFF.